This T cell receptor (beta chain) was recovered during a study of T cell responses to AZD1222 COVID-19 vaccine. Repertoires were generated with immunoSEQ multiplex PCR, while TCRdb's copy carries only in-frame clones and drops some. The repertoire consists of around 100,000 clones, with about 87% occurring once and the leading ten covering about 1.7%. Specimen: peripheral blood, collected on day 0 of AZD1222 vaccination. This receptor was obtained from an adult in good health.

CDR3 protein: CASSQVGRGSNQPQHF. DNA of the CDR3: TGCGCCAGCAGCCAAGTCGGCCGGGGTAGCAATCAGCCCCAGCATTTT. V and J are TRBV4-1 and TRBJ1-5; no clear D. V was trimmed by 1 base and J by 0 bases, leaving 10 bases between them. The length of the CDR3 is 16 residues. CDR1 and CDR2 (germline): MGHRA, YSYEKL.